Sequencing of this T cell receptor beta chain was carried out in a study of tumour-infiltrating T cells in Burkitt lymphoma. At the level of the study: Survival, overall and progression-free, tracked with productive clonality.

The trim removed 0 bases at V and 8 bases at J, leaving 12 bases unmatched. This CDR3 comprises 16 residues. CDR1 is SGHDT, CDR2 YYEEEE, per germline. The table came from immunoSEQ multiplex PCR; TCRdb's copy has only in-frame clones and leaves some out. This table holds roughly 1,500 clones, 9.5% to 15% found once. This clone has only a few counts. This specimen includes other DNA sequences encoding the same CDR3. The rearrangement uses TRBV5-6 and TRBJ2-5, with 8 nucleotides matching TRBD2. The receptor was isolated from a human donor with Burkitt lymphoma. Input material: tumor tissue. The CDR3 sequence is CASSLVFAGGPNTQYF. The CDR3 bases are TGTGCCAGCAGCTTGGTATTCGCGGGGGGCCCTAACACCCAGTACTTC.